Listed here are 27 T cell receptor beta chains from one sample, sequenced in a study of PD-L1 blockade in urothelial cancer. Using immunoSEQ multiplex PCR, the repertoire was profiled, and TCRdb retains in-frame clones only, with some absent. This table has roughly 100,000 clones, 75% to 90% appearing once. The sample's time point: peripheral blood 6 weeks after treatment start. This sample comprised PBMCs, obtained around atezolizumab (anti-PD-L1) treatment. The receptors derive from a man aged 65-85 years with urothelial cancer.

The chain joins TRBV11-2 to TRBJ2-1; 11 bases are a match to TRBD2. Germline lookup yields CDR1 SGHAT and CDR2 FQNNGV. CDR3 length: 19 amino acids. The ends lost 0 bases at V and 0 bases at J; junction bases unmatched: 7. Here the CDR3 DNA reads TGTGCCAGCAGCTTAGATGCGACTAGCGGGACCCTCTCCTACAATGAGCAGTTCTTC. It is translated as CASSLDATSGTLSYNEQFF.

V and J are TRBV7-2 and TRBJ1-4; D gene uncertain. V was clipped by 2 bases and J by 5 bases, with 3 bases between them. The CDR3 consists of 12 residues. From germline, CDR1 is SGHTA and CDR2 FQGNSA. The CDR3 nucleotides read TGTGCCAGCAGCTTACCAAATGAAAAACTGTTTTTT. As protein: CASSLPNEKLFF.

The chain recombines TRBV27 with TRBJ2-5; 11 bases are a match to TRBD2. V trimming: 3 bases; J trimming: 1 base; junction bases outside the gene matches: 4. There are 16 residues in the CDR3. Germline CDR1 MNHEY, CDR2 SMNVEV (reference sequence). The CDR3 loop is CASSFIAGGSQETQYF. The CDR3 nucleotides read TGTGCCAGCAGTTTCATAGCGGGAGGGTCCCAAGAGACCCAGTACTTC.

This clone was counted only a few times. The chain has TRBV10-2 and TRBJ2-5; 9 nucleotides align to TRBD2. V was clipped by 0 bases and J by 4 bases; unmatched bases: 9. CDR1 is WSHSY, CDR2 SAAADI, per germline. There are 17 residues in the CDR3. In nucleotides, the CDR3 is TGCGCCAGCAGTGAGTCTGGGCGGGAGGGCATAGGAGAGACCCAGTACTTC. It is translated as CASSESGREGIGETQYF.

This sequence joins TRBV28 and TRBJ1-2; D might be TRBD1 (6 bases). This CDR3 has 13 residues. Germline V gives CDR1 MDHEN, CDR2 SYDVKM. Deletions cut 7 bases from V and 4 bases from J, with 13 bases between. CDR3 amino acids: CASNDRSSYGYTF. The CDR3 DNA sequence: TGTGCCAGCAACGACAGGTCGTCCTATGGCTACACCTTC.

The rearrangement links TRBV6-5 to TRBJ2-1; TRBD1 might be the D (6 bases). Trimming left V 2 bases short and J 4 bases short, with 15 bases between. The CDR3 covers 16 residues. CDR1 MNHEY and CDR2 SVGAGI come from the germline V gene. CDR3 amino acids: CASSYVGTRGYNEQFF. For the CDR3, the DNA is TGTGCCAGCAGTTACGTAGGGACAAGGGGTTACAATGAGCAGTTCTTC.

The genes are TRBV10-1 and TRBJ2-1, with D unclear. CDR3 length equals 13 residues. V was shortened by 2 bases and J by 8 bases, with 10 bases between the two germline ends. Germline CDR1 and CDR2: WNHNN and SYGVQD (reference sequence). In DNA, the CDR3 is TGCGCCAGCAGTGAGGAACCGGTTGATGAGCAGTTCTTC. This codes for CASSEEPVDEQFF.

The chain carries TRBV18 and TRBJ1-4; 9 positions match TRBD1. Germline-derived CDR1 and CDR2 are KGHSH and LQKENI. V lost 4 bases, J lost 7 bases, and 4 bases stayed unmatched. The CDR3 totals 14 residues. The CDR3 nucleotides are TGTGCCAGCTCACAGGACAGGGGACGTGAAAAACTGTTTTTT. It codes for CASSQDRGREKLFF.

The rearrangement uses TRBV18 and TRBJ1-3; 8 bases are a match to TRBD1. The length of the CDR3 is 17 residues. Germline assignment: CDR1 KGHSH and CDR2 LQKENI. V gave up 1 base and J gave up 0 bases; unmatched junction bases: 5. The CDR3 sequence is CASSPLTGGSSGNTIYF. The CDR3 DNA reads TGTGCCAGCTCACCACTAACAGGGGGGAGCTCTGGAAACACCATATATTTT.

The V gene is TRBV2, the J gene TRBJ1-5; unclear D gene. V lost 4 bases and J lost 0, with 13 bases in between. Germline V CDR1 and CDR2: SNHLY, FYNNEI. This CDR3 region has 16 residues. The CDR3 loop is CASSARGANSNQPQHF. CDR3 coding DNA: TGTGCCAGCAGTGCTCGGGGAGCGAATAGCAATCAGCCCCAGCATTTT.

V is TRBV5-4 and J is TRBJ2-2; no definite D call. Between the trimmed V and J ends, which lost 0 bases and 0 bases, there was a span of 12 bases. The germline CDR1 and CDR2 sequences are SGHNT and YYREEE (reference sequence). The CDR3 spans 17 residues. The CDR3 sequence is CASSLDHEASNTGELFF. In DNA form, the CDR3 reads TGTGCCAGCAGCTTGGACCACGAGGCATCGAACACCGGGGAGCTGTTTTTT.

This clone was counted only a few times. The J gene is TRBJ1-5, the V gene TRBV18; tentative D call: TRBD1 (6 bases). This CDR3 contains 14 residues. CDR1 KGHSH and CDR2 LQKENI come from the germline V gene. V was trimmed by 2 bases and J by 9 bases, leaving 14 bases between them. The CDR3 region has the DNA TGTGCCAGCTCACCAGCGGACAGCGATTCGCCCCAGCATTTT. Protein: CASSPADSDSPQHF.

This chain uses TRBV9 with TRBJ2-3, with 11 nucleotides matching TRBD2. This CDR3 spans 16 amino acids. Germline V gives CDR1 SGDLS, CDR2 YYNGEE. The junction had 5 bases not matched to a gene; V was cut back by 4 bases and J by 1 base. CDR3: CASSSLAGGGTDTQYF. The CDR3 DNA sequence: TGTGCCAGCAGCTCGCTAGCGGGGGGTGGCACAGATACGCAGTATTTT.

This clone was detected only a few times. The gene calls are TRBV7-8 and TRBJ2-1; a possible D gene is TRBD1 (6 bases). V was trimmed by 0 bases and J by 5 bases, leaving 11 bases between them. This CDR3 has 15 amino acids. Germline V lookup: CDR1 SGHVS, CDR2 FQNEAQ. CDR3 nucleotide sequence: TGTGCCAGCAGCTTAGCGTCCAGGGGCGACAATGAGCAGTTCTTC. Translating it yields CASSLASRGDNEQFF.

The chain recombines TRBV2 with TRBJ1-5; the D is unclear. This CDR3 contains 13 residues. Trimming pared 7 bases from V and 0 bases from J, leaving 7 bases between. CDR1 and CDR2 from the germline V gene are SNHLY and FYNNEI. CDR3 region: CASNPNSNQPQHF. The CDR3 DNA follows: TGTGCCAGCAATCCTAATAGCAATCAGCCCCAGCATTTT.

The chain carries TRBV19 and TRBJ2-1, with 11 bases identical to TRBD2. The CDR3 consists of 17 residues. The trim removed 0 bases at V and 7 bases at J, leaving 8 bases unmatched. Per germline, CDR1 LNHDA and CDR2 SQIVND (reference sequence). The CDR3 coding sequence is TGTGCCAGTAGTATAGATTTGGCTAGCGGGGGGATGAATGAGCAGTTCTTC. Translating gives CASSIDLASGGMNEQFF.

This clone was recorded once. This chain joins TRBV5-8 and TRBJ2-7; possible D gene TRBD2, 6 bases. Germline V gives CDR1 SGHTS, CDR2 YDEGEE. V lost 2 bases, J lost 0 bases, and 12 bases lay in between. This CDR3 is 15 amino acids long. CDR3 protein: CASSFPGLSSYEQYF. CDR3 coding DNA: TGTGCCAGCAGCTTCCCGGGACTGAGCTCCTACGAGCAGTACTTC.

The V and J genes are TRBV4-3 and TRBJ1-4; 12 nucleotides line up with TRBD1. The CDR3 covers 16 residues. Germline V gene sequence: CDR1 LGHNA, CDR2 YSLEER. V was pared by 0 bases and J by 8 bases, with 4 bases of the junction left unmatched. In DNA form, the CDR3 reads TGCGCCAGCAGCCAAGACGGGACAGGGGGCTTAGAAAAACTGTTTTTT. It codes for CASSQDGTGGLEKLFF.

This rearrangement joins TRBV23-1 to TRBJ1-1; TRBD1 agrees at 9 bases. TRBV23-1 is an open reading frame, and its role is uncertain. After removal of 6 bases from V and 4 bases from J, the junction contained 27 bases not matched to a gene. This CDR3 is built from 21 residues. CDR3 in amino acids: CASRVPGGVYRGPATGTEAFF. CDR3 DNA sequence: TGCGCCAGCAGAGTCCCCGGGGGGGTTTACAGGGGGCCGGCCACGGGCACTGAAGCTTTCTTT.

This clone has only one observation. The chain has TRBV7-3 and TRBJ2-1, with TRBD2 matching over 7 bases. CDR3 length: 16 residues. V gave up 2 bases and J gave up 6 bases; unmatched junction bases: 10. Germline CDR1 and CDR2: SGHTA and FQGTGA. Written as DNA, the CDR3 is TGTGCCAGCAGCTTACACGGGGGGTCGGGTATCAATGAGCAGTTCTTC. Its protein is CASSLHGGSGINEQFF.

This sequence joins TRBV4-2 and TRBJ2-3; 14 nucleotides line up with TRBD2. Looked up from germline, CDR1 is LGHNA and CDR2 is YNFKEQ. The CDR3 runs to 19 residues. V gave up 0 bases and J gave up 3 bases; unmatched junction bases: 8. DNA for the CDR3: TGTGCCAGCAGCCAAGAGACTAGCGGGGGGGCCACGATGACAGATACGCAGTATTTT. It codes for CASSQETSGGATMTDTQYF.

The V call is TRBV7-2, the J call TRBJ2-1; 10 nucleotides agree with TRBD2. Germline V lookup: CDR1 SGHTA, CDR2 FQGNSA. The V gene end was trimmed by 4 bases and the J gene end by 9 bases; junction bases not matched to a gene: 6. There are 14 residues in the CDR3. The CDR3 spells CASSSASGGGEQFF. CDR3 nucleotides: TGTGCCAGCAGCTCGGCTAGCGGGGGCGGTGAGCAGTTCTTC.

The CDR3 bases are TGTGCCAGCAGTGACGCAGGGGCCTCGTTCTTC. This sequence encodes CASSDAGASFF. The gene calls are TRBV2 and TRBJ2-1; D perhaps matches TRBD1 (6 bases). Looked up from germline, CDR1 is SNHLY and CDR2 is FYNNEI. V was clipped by 3 bases and J by 15 bases, with 12 bases between them. The CDR3 consists of 11 residues. Filled out from reference TRBV2 and TRBJ2-1, the complete variable domain reads EPEVTQTPSHQVTQMGQEVILRCVPISNHLYFYWYRQILGQKVEFLVSFYNNEISEKSEIFDDQFSVERPDGSNFTLKIRSTKLEDSAMYFCASSDAGASFFGPGTRLTVL.

The CDR3: CASSLGPADFSYEQYF. The CDR3 DNA follows: TGTGCCAGCAGCTTAGGGCCAGCGGATTTCTCCTACGAGCAGTACTTC. This chain uses TRBV7-2 with TRBJ2-7, with D possibly being TRBD2 (5 bases). Germline CDR1 and CDR2: SGHTA and FQGNSA. V lost 1 base to trimming and J lost 0 bases, with 13 bases between them. CDR3 length: 16 amino acids.

The chain has TRBV5-4 and TRBJ2-7; tentative D call: TRBD2 (5 bases). Between the trimmed V and J ends, which lost 4 bases and 6 bases, there was a span of 17 bases. CDR1 and CDR2 (germline): SGHNT, YYREEE (reference sequence). This CDR3 has 14 residues. CDR3 in DNA: TGTGCCAGCAGCCGGACCGGGGTGGTGAGCGAGCAGTACTTC. Translated: CASSRTGVVSEQYF.

The V gene is TRBV30, the J gene TRBJ2-3, with D maybe TRBD2 (6 bases). CDR3 length: 14 amino acids. Germline CDR1 GTSNPN, CDR2 SVGIG (reference sequence). V was clipped by 1 base and J by 0 bases, with 8 bases between them. The CDR3: CAWSGGVSTDTQYF. The DNA of the CDR3 is TGTGCCTGGAGTGGGGGGGTTAGCACAGATACGCAGTATTTT.

CDR3 residues: CASSPLAGLPDTQYF. CDR3 nucleotide sequence: TGTGCCAGCAGCCCCCTAGCGGGTCTACCAGATACGCAGTATTTT. The chain is built from TRBV7-3 and TRBJ2-3, with 8 bases aligning to TRBD2. The CDR3 runs 15 residues. The germline V gene has CDR1 SGHTA and CDR2 FQGTGA. V trimming: 5 bases; J trimming: 4 bases; junction bases outside the gene matches: 8.